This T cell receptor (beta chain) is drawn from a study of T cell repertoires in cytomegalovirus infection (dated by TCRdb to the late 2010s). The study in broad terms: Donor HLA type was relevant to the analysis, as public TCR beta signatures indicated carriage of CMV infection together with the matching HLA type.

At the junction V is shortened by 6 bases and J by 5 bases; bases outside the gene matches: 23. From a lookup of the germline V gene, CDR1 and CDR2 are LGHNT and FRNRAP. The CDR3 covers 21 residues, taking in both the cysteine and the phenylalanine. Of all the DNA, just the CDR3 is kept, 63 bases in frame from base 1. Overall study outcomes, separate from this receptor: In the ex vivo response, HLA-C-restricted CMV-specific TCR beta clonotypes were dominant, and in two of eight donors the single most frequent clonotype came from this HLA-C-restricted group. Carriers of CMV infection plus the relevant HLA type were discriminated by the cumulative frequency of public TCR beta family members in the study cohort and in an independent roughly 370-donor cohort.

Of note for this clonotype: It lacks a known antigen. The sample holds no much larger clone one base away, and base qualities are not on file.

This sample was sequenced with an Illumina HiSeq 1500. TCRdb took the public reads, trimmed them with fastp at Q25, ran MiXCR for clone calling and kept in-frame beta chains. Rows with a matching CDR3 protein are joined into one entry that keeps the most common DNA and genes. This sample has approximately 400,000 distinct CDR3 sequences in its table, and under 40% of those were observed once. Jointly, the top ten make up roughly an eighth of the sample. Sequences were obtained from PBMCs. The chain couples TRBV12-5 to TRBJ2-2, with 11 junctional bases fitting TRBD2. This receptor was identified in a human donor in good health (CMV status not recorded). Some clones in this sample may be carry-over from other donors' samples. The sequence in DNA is TGTGCTAGTGGGACCTCCGGTAAACTAGCGGGGGTTACCCAAGATACCGGGGAGCTGTTTTTT. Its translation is CASGTSGKLAGVTQDTGELFF. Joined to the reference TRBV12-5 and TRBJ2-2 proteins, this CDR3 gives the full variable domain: DARVTQTPRHKVTEMGQEVTMRCQPILGHNTVFWYRQTMMQGLELLAYFRNRAPLDDSGMPKDRFSAEMPDATLATLKIQPSEPRDSAVYFCASGTSGKLAGVTQDTGELFFGEGSRLTVL.